The clone carrying this T cell receptor (beta chain) was seen a handful of times. The CDR3 has 16 amino acids. The V and J ends lost 5 bases and 6 bases, in that order; junction bases with no gene match: 8. Germline CDR1 is SEHNR and CDR2 is FQNEAQ (reference sequence). Exclusion followed for patients with uncontrolled infection, other autoimmune disease, pregnancy or lactation. The study based diagnoses on clinical symptoms, serum thyroxine and TRAb, thyroid ultrasound and orbital computed tomography. This sample stems from a study of T cells in Graves' hyperthyroidism and ophthalmopathy. Amplification yielded TCR beta CDR3 regions, with RNA transcripts as the source. RT-PCR in the first round (using the HTBI primer set) targeted the TCR CDR3. TCRdb independently ran MiXCR on the multiplex PCR reads; one entry per CDR3 protein. The top ten hold about 45% of the sample, which has fewer than 650,000 distinct CDR3 sequences, about 45% seen once.

The sequenced material came from peripheral blood or thyroid tissue (not recorded which). V and J are TRBV7-9 and TRBJ2-5; 14 bases align to TRBD2. The sequence was obtained from an adult woman with Graves' disease, either hyperthyroidism or ophthalmopathy (not recorded which). CDR3 in DNA: TGTGCCAGCAGCCCCCCGGGACTAGCGGGAGTCAAGACCCAGTACTTC. It translates to CASSPPGLAGVKTQYF.